The 30 T cell receptor beta chains below come from one sample, sequenced in a study of regulatory T cells in long-lasting Graves disease. As for time point: newly diagnosed GD, antithyroid drugs for less than 3 months. RNA isolated from PBMCs was used to make the TCR library. Investigators prepared the TCR beta libraries by applying iRepertoire HTBI primers and Arm-PCR of CDR3 regions. Using its own MiXCR run on the multiplex PCR reads, TCRdb lists one record per CDR3 protein. The sample has hundreds of thousands of distinct CDR3 sequences, roughly 14% seen once. The same specimen was also included in a second study, on T cells in Graves' hyperthyroidism and ophthalmopathy.

The sequencing used peripheral blood mononuclear cells (PBMCs), collected at new diagnosis, from a patient treated with antithyroid drugs. The receptor source for this set is a man aged 30 to 45 with Graves disease.

The chain has TRBV6-5 and TRBJ2-5; the match to TRBD1 covers 8 bases. With V trimmed by 0 bases and J by 4 bases, 7 bases remained unmatched. The V gene's germline CDR1 is MNHEY and CDR2 SVGAGI. The CDR3 spans 16 residues. In DNA form, the CDR3 reads TGTGCCAGCAGTTACTCGAGGGCAGGGGGCGTAGAGACCCAGTACTTC. This translates into CASSYSRAGGVETQYF.

The J gene is TRBJ2-1, the V gene TRBV15; D is perhaps TRBD2 (6 bases). Germline V gene lookup returns CDR1 LNHNV and CDR2 YYDKDF (reference sequence). The V end lost 4 bases, the J end lost 1 base, and 8 bases lay between the germline ends. This CDR3 has 14 residues. The CDR3 sequence: CATSTGGSYNEQFF. CDR3 in DNA: TGTGCCACCAGCACCGGGGGATCCTACAATGAGCAGTTCTTC.

This clonotype was counted at least ten times. The V and J genes are TRBV7-9 and TRBJ1-2; TRBD1 aligns across 8 bases. The CDR3 length is 14 residues. CDR1 and CDR2 (germline): SEHNR, FQNEAQ (reference sequence). With 5 bases clipped from V and 2 bases from J, the junction kept 4 bases outside the gene matches. The CDR3 DNA is TGTGCCAGCAGCCGAGGGGACAGGAACTATGGCTACACCTTC. Protein product: CASSRGDRNYGYTF.

This clonotype was seen at least ten times. The chain has TRBV11-2 and TRBJ2-1, with unresolved D. CDR3 length: 14 residues. Germline CDR1 is SGHAT and CDR2 is FQNNGV. The V end lost 5 bases, the J end lost 6 bases, and 14 bases lay between the germline ends. CDR3 bases: TGTGCCAGCAGCGATGCGATTTTGCGCAATGAGCAGTTCTTC. Translation gives CASSDAILRNEQFF.

There are many counts of this clonotype. This chain uses TRBV20-1 with TRBJ1-2, with a possible D match to TRBD1 (6 bases). The germline V gene has CDR1 DFQATT and CDR2 SNEGSKA (reference sequence). Trimming pared 0 bases from V and 2 bases from J, leaving 10 bases between. This CDR3 is 14 amino acids long. As DNA, the CDR3 is TGCAGTGCTAGAGATCCGGGACACAACTATGGCTACACCTTC. It encodes CSARDPGHNYGYTF.

This clonotype was recorded many times. The gene calls are TRBV19 and TRBJ1-1; 10 bases line up with TRBD1. Germline assignment: CDR1 LNHDA and CDR2 SQIVND (reference sequence). J was trimmed by 5 bases and V by 11 bases; bases with no gene match: 14. The CDR3 spans 15 residues. For the CDR3, the DNA is TGTGCCGTTAGGTGGGACAGGGGCCCTGGGACTGAAGCTTTCTTT. This encodes CAVRWDRGPGTEAFF.

V and J are TRBV12-3 or TRBV12-4 and TRBJ2-3, with TRBD2 matching 10 bases. The CDR3 runs 16 residues. With V trimmed by 6 bases and J by 2 bases, 8 bases remained unmatched. The DNA for the CDR3 is TGTGCCAGCAGCTCCGGGACTAGCGACTACACAGATACGCAGTATTTT. Its protein product is CASSSGTSDYTDTQYF.

The table lists this clonotype with many counts. CDR3 sequence reads: CASSPLGAGEDTQYF. The CDR3 DNA follows: TGTGCCAGCAGCCCCCTTGGAGCGGGAGAAGATACGCAGTATTTT. The V gene is TRBV6-1, the J gene TRBJ2-3; 8 bases are shared with TRBD2. The germline CDR1 and CDR2 sequences are MNHNS and SASEGT. With 6 bases clipped from V and 5 bases from J, the junction kept 10 bases outside the gene matches. This CDR3 is built from 15 residues.

This clonotype was observed a handful of times. J is TRBJ1-2 and V is TRBV6-5; D is unclear. Germline V gives CDR1 MNHEY, CDR2 SVGAGI. CDR3 size: 14 residues. The ends were cut back, 2 bases at V and 5 bases at J, with 12 bases in the middle. This CDR3 is CASSYKLGGYGYTF. DNA of the CDR3: TGTGCCAGCAGTTACAAGCTGGGAGGGTATGGCTACACCTTC.

This clonotype has at least ten counts. The rearrangement uses TRBV5-1 and TRBJ2-7, with TRBD2 as a possible D gene (5 bases). Looked up from germline, CDR1 is SGHRS and CDR2 is YFSETQ. The CDR3 sequence is 16 residues long. V was shortened by 4 bases and J by 0 bases, with 17 bases between the two germline ends. For the CDR3, the DNA is TGCGCCAGCAGCGGGAGACTTTTCGCATCCTCCTACGAGCAGTACTTC. It codes for CASSGRLFASSYEQYF.

This clonotype was seen many times. The V call is TRBV14, the J call TRBJ2-3, with D possibly TRBD1 on 5 matching bases. Trimming pared 5 bases from V and 5 bases from J, leaving 17 bases between. The length of the CDR3 is 15 residues. The germline V gene has CDR1 SGHDN and CDR2 FVKESK. DNA of the CDR3: TGTGCCAGCAGCAAAGGGGCCCAGCGCGTAGATACGCAGTATTTT. Its protein product is CASSKGAQRVDTQYF. The full variable domain, completed using reference TRBV14 and TRBJ2-3, is EAGVTQFPSHSVIEKGQTVTLRCDPISGHDNLYWYRRVMGKEIKFLLHFVKESKQDESGMPNNRFLAERTGGTYSTLKVQPAELEDSGVYFCASSKGAQRVDTQYFGPGTRLTVL.

This clonotype has at least ten counts. The chain joins TRBV6-1 to TRBJ2-4, with D maybe TRBD2 (5 bases). Germline V lookup: CDR1 MNHNS, CDR2 SASEGT. This CDR3 comprises 13 residues. The V gene lost 8 bases and the J gene lost 6 bases, with 14 bases spanning the gap. The CDR3 reads CASGLEVGNIQYF. In DNA form, the CDR3 reads TGTGCCAGCGGCTTGGAGGTGGGAAACATTCAGTACTTC.

Ten or more counts support this clonotype. This rearrangement joins TRBV2 to TRBJ2-3; D remains unclear. Germline V gene data show CDR1 as SNHLY and CDR2 as FYNNEI. This CDR3 is built from 15 residues. The V end lost 3 bases, the J end lost 5 bases, and 15 bases lay between the germline ends. DNA of the CDR3: TGTGCCAGCAGTGAGCTAGACGACCTAGAAGATACGCAGTATTTT. Translating gives CASSELDDLEDTQYF.

The sample holds many counts of this clonotype. The V gene is TRBV28, the J gene TRBJ2-1; a possible D gene is TRBD2 (5 bases). CDR1 and CDR2 (germline): MDHEN, SYDVKM. This CDR3 is 13 amino acids long. The V end was cut by 2 bases, the J end by 9 bases, with 11 bases between. The CDR3 region has the DNA TGTGCCAGCAGTTTAGCTAGCTTGCCTGAGCAGTTCTTC. Protein product: CASSLASLPEQFF.

In its sample, this clonotype was seen a few times. The chain is built from TRBV7-9 and TRBJ1-5; tentative D call: TRBD1 (6 bases). This CDR3 contains 16 residues. Trimming pared 1 base from V and 4 bases from J, leaving 14 bases between. Germline CDR1 SEHNR, CDR2 FQNEAQ (reference sequence). The CDR3 sequence: CASSLGRGPSNQPQHF. CDR3 nucleotide sequence: TGTGCCAGCAGCTTAGGTCGGGGGCCTTCGAATCAGCCCCAGCATTTT.

This clonotype was counted only a few times. The chain employs TRBV20-1 and TRBJ1-5; D is possibly TRBD1 (5 bases). CDR1 and CDR2 from the germline V gene are DFQATT and SNEGSKA (reference sequence). The CDR3 has 13 residues. Trimming shortened V by 7 bases and J by 0 bases, and 10 bases separated the two germline ends. Written as DNA, the CDR3 is TGCAGTGGCCTCAGGGATAGCAATCAGCCCCAGCATTTT. It specifies CSGLRDSNQPQHF.

CDR3 region: CASSVRWGGQLSNQPQHF. The CDR3 DNA is TGTGCCAGCAGTGTGAGATGGGGAGGACAGCTTAGCAATCAGCCCCAGCATTTT. This chain connects TRBV2 to TRBJ1-5; maybe TRBD1 (6 bases). CDR1 is SNHLY, CDR2 FYNNEI, per germline. The CDR3 totals 18 residues. V was trimmed by 4 bases and J by 0 bases, leaving 19 bases between them.

This clonotype was seen only a few times. V usage is TRBV29-1 and J usage is TRBJ1-2, with D tentatively TRBD1 (6 bases). The ends were cut back, 4 bases at V and 2 bases at J, with 14 bases in the middle. Germline CDR1 SQVTM, CDR2 ANQGSEA. This CDR3 comprises 14 residues. CDR3 coding DNA: TGCAGCGTTGGGGGGCCGGGGCCAAACTATGGCTACACCTTC. Its protein is CSVGGPGPNYGYTF.

This clonotype appeared a few times. The V gene is TRBV20-1, the J gene TRBJ2-3; TRBD2 might be the D (6 bases). V lost 2 bases and J 1 base, leaving 13 bases between the germline ends. CDR1 and CDR2 from the germline V gene are DFQATT and SNEGSKA (reference sequence). The CDR3 totals 15 residues. The CDR3 reads CSARPSAPGTDTQYF. The CDR3 DNA reads as TGCAGTGCTAGACCTAGCGCTCCGGGCACAGATACGCAGTATTTT.

This clonotype was observed at least ten times. This chain uses TRBV29-1 with TRBJ1-4, with TRBD1 matching 7 bases. V was pared by 6 bases and J by 4 bases, with 8 bases of the junction left unmatched. There are 14 residues in the CDR3. From germline, CDR1 is SQVTM and CDR2 ANQGSEA. For the CDR3, the DNA is TGCAGCGTCTCCCTGACAGGGCTTAATGAAAAACTGTTTTTT. Residues: CSVSLTGLNEKLFF. The full variable domain, in which reference TRBV29-1 and TRBJ1-4 provide the parts outside the CDR3, is SAVISQKPSRDICQRGTSLTIQCQVDSQVTMMFWYRQQPGQSLTLIATANQGSEATYESGFVIDKFPISRPNLTFSTLTVSNMSPEDSSIYLCSVSLTGLNEKLFFGSGTQLSVL.

The genes are TRBV11-2 and TRBJ2-7; 8 nucleotides line up with TRBD2. The CDR3 has 19 amino acids. The germline gives CDR1 SGHAT, CDR2 FQNNGV. The J segment lost 4 bases and the V segment lost 7 bases, leaving 24 bases of the junction unmatched. The CDR3, as DNA: TGTGCCAGCACCGACCTCAGCGCGGGTGGAACGGGAGGGCGGTACGAGCAGTACTTC. Protein sequence: CASTDLSAGGTGGRYEQYF.

The chain links TRBV5-6 to TRBJ2-5; TRBD1 matches at 8 bases. V dropped 4 bases and J dropped 4; count of bases not matched to a gene: 9. This CDR3 is built from 15 residues. Per the germline V gene, CDR1 is SGHDT and CDR2 is YYEEEE. CDR3 region: CASSRTDRGRETQYF. In DNA, the CDR3 is TGTGCCAGCAGCCGGACCGACAGGGGACGAGAGACCCAGTACTTC.

The chain has TRBV9 and TRBJ2-2, with D uncertain. V was trimmed by 0 bases and J by 8 bases, leaving 8 bases between them. This CDR3 has 13 residues. Germline CDR1 SGDLS, CDR2 YYNGEE. The CDR3 nucleotides are TGTGCCAGCAGCGTAGTTGGAAGAGGGGAGCTGTTTTTT. Protein sequence: CASSVVGRGELFF.

This clonotype showed up just a few times. This chain links TRBV7-9 with TRBJ2-5; 10 nucleotides align to TRBD1. Germline lookup yields CDR1 SEHNR and CDR2 FQNEAQ (reference sequence). The CDR3 loop spans 15 amino acids. V shed 6 bases and J 5 bases; nucleotides not matched to a gene: 9. CDR3 region: CASRGGTGAWETQYF. The CDR3 DNA is TGTGCCAGCAGGGGGGGGACAGGGGCGTGGGAGACCCAGTACTTC.

This clonotype was counted a few times. This rearrangement joins TRBV3-1 to TRBJ2-6, with D uncertain. The germline V gene encodes CDR1 LGHDT and CDR2 YNNKEL (reference sequence). The CDR3 extends over 17 amino acids. The V gene lost 1 base and the J gene lost 2 bases, with 12 bases spanning the gap. CDR3 protein: CASSQVSVPPGANVLTF. The CDR3 DNA reads TGTGCCAGCAGCCAAGTCTCGGTACCTCCTGGGGCCAACGTCCTGACTTTC.

This clonotype has a count of ten or more. The V gene is TRBV11-2, the J gene TRBJ1-1; D uncertain. The CDR3 sequence is 13 residues long. Germline V gene data show CDR1 as SGHAT and CDR2 as FQNNGV. The V and J ends lost 3 bases and 1 base respectively, with 6 bases between them. CDR3 sequence (DNA): TGTGCCAGCAGCTTCTACGAGAACACTGAAGCTTTCTTT. This encodes CASSFYENTEAFF.

This clonotype was seen ten or more times. The chain is built from TRBV20-1 and TRBJ2-1; D may be TRBD1 (6 bases). V was shortened by 7 bases and J by 9 bases, with 22 bases between the two germline ends. The CDR3 covers 14 residues. Looked up from germline, CDR1 is DFQATT and CDR2 is SNEGSKA (reference sequence). CDR3 DNA sequence: TGCAGTGTCAGTGGGCAGGGGCGTGTCGGTGAGCAGTTCTTC. Protein product: CSVSGQGRVGEQFF.

The chain uses TRBV9 and TRBJ2-7, with D possibly TRBD1 on 6 matching bases. CDR3 length: 14 residues. The germline V gene has CDR1 SGDLS and CDR2 YYNGEE. Between the trimmed V and J ends, which lost 3 bases and 5 bases, there was a span of 15 bases. The CDR3: CASSAKIQGHEQYF. In DNA, the CDR3 is TGTGCCAGCAGCGCAAAAATACAGGGCCACGAGCAGTACTTC. The entire variable domain, with the rest obtained from reference TRBV9 and TRBJ2-7, is as follows: DSGVTQTPKHLITATGQRVTLRCSPRSGDLSVYWYQQSLDQGLQFLIQYYNGEERAKGNILERFSAQQFPDLHSELNLSSLELGDSALYFCASSAKIQGHEQYFGPGTRLTVT.

As concerns this clonotype: With a far larger clone one base away, a read error is the likely cause. As DNA, the CDR3 is TGTGCCAGCAGTTCCACAGGGAGCCATAATGAAAAACTGTTTTTT. Its translation is CASSSTGSHNEKLFF. The chain couples TRBV6-2 or TRBV6-3 to TRBJ1-4, with a weak D call TRBD1 (6 bases). The CDR3 contains 15 residues. V lost 4 bases, J lost 4 bases, and 13 bases lay in between. Looked up from germline, CDR1 is MNHEY and CDR2 is SVGEGT.

This clonotype was seen ten or more times. The chain is built from TRBV6-1 and TRBJ2-1; the match to TRBD2 covers 9 bases. The V gene's germline CDR1 is MNHNS and CDR2 SASEGT. The J segment lost 0 bases and the V segment lost 7 bases, leaving 7 bases of the junction unmatched. The CDR3 has 16 residues. CDR3 nucleotide sequence: TGTGCCAGCATCCCGACTAGCGGTAGCTCCTACAATGAGCAGTTCTTC. Its translation is CASIPTSGSSYNEQFF.